This T cell receptor (beta chain) was documented in a study of blood T cell repertoires in COVID-19. The overall study: Samples of COVID-19 (acute and convalescent) were obtained from the United States, Italy and Spain. The cDNA or gDNA used as material had been derived from T cells, B-cell-depleted T cells, or PBMCs.

The study assigned cohorts using participant-reported clinical history. Resolution of symptoms, clearance, or two negative PCRs was present in recovered Cohort 3 donors. Trimming pared 6 bases from V and 2 bases from J, leaving 17 bases between. Germline values: CDR1 LNHDA, CDR2 SQIVND (reference sequence). The CDR3 has 16 amino acids. Clones were sequenced by immunoSEQ multiplex PCR, and TCRdb holds only the in-frame ones, with some missing. The sample yields hundreds of thousands of clones, 80% to 90% seen once. The chain is built from TRBV19 and TRBJ2-1; D is possibly TRBD2 (5 bases). Sample: PBMCs or T cells enriched from blood (not recorded which). This TCR was recovered from a man younger than 45 who had recovered from COVID-19. CDR3 sequence: CASRTNGPITYNEQFF. The CDR3 DNA reads as TGTGCCAGTAGGACTAACGGACCCATAACCTACAATGAGCAGTTCTTC.